This entry features one T cell receptor (beta chain) sequence. V was cut by 1 base and J by 5 bases, with 10 bases left in between. The CDR3 is 14 amino acids. Germline CDR1 reads SEHNR; CDR2 reads FQNEAQ (reference sequence). Two or more post-ART PBMC samples, plus at least one pre-ART sample, were available for each donor. HIV-positive participants were all treated in the United States. These data originate in a study of long-term antiretroviral therapy in people with HIV. Survey-level resolution applied to immunoSEQ assay v3.0. Clones were read by immunoSEQ multiplex PCR, and TCRdb kept only the in-frame ones, dropping some. The table includes roughly 16,000 clones, 70% to 80% detected once.

Material: unsorted PBMCs, obtained 2.1 years after starting antiretroviral therapy. The TCR sequence derives from a man aged 35 to 55 with HIV. V is TRBV7-9 and J is TRBJ2-3; D is possibly TRBD1 (5 bases). CDR3 amino acids: CASSLVGVQDTQYF. CDR3 coding DNA: TGTGCCAGCAGCTTAGTAGGGGTTCAAGATACGCAGTATTTT.